Each of the 31 T cell receptor beta chains below was sequenced from the same sample in a study of blood T cell repertoires in COVID-19. Sequenced by immunoSEQ multiplex PCR; TCRdb stores in-frame clones only, minus some. Counted here are 270,000 or so clones, around 88% occurring once; the ten biggest clones make up approximately 1.2%. The sample was PBMCs or T cells enriched from blood (not recorded which). All receptors come from a middle-aged woman with acute COVID-19.

The J gene is TRBJ2-2, the V gene TRBV7-2; 9 bases map to TRBD1. J lost 7 bases, V lost 5 bases, and 5 bases had no gene match. The CDR3 is made up of 14 amino acids. Looked up from germline, CDR1 is SGHTA and CDR2 is FQGNSA. The CDR3 protein is CASSTDRGIGELFF. CDR3 sequence (DNA): TGTGCCAGCAGCACGGACAGGGGTATCGGGGAGCTGTTTTTT. The full variable domain, completed using reference TRBV7-2 and TRBJ2-2, is GAGVSQSPSNKVTEKGKDVELRCDPISGHTALYWYRQSLGQGLEFLIYFQGNSAPDKSGLPSDRFSAERTGGSVSTLTIQRTQQEDSAVYLCASSTDRGIGELFFGEGSRLTVL.

The genes are TRBV11-3 and TRBJ2-7, with 7 bases lining up with TRBD2. With V trimmed by 4 bases and J by 0 bases, 12 bases remained unmatched. The CDR3 consists of 17 residues. Germline CDR1 is SGHNT and CDR2 is YENEEA. The CDR3 is CASSSTWGAGASYEQYV. The CDR3 coding sequence is TGTGCCAGCAGCTCCACGTGGGGCGCGGGAGCCTCCTACGAGCAGTACGTC.

This chain connects TRBV6-5 to TRBJ1-4; D might be TRBD1 (5 bases). This CDR3 comprises 15 residues. Trimming took 4 bases from V and 7 from J, leaving 16 bases between them. Germline loops: CDR1 MNHEY, CDR2 SVGAGI. The CDR3 DNA follows: TGTGCCAGCAGTTTCAGGGTCTCGAGTGTTGAAAAACTGTTTTTT. Translated, it gives CASSFRVSSVEKLFF.

The chain recombines TRBV28 with TRBJ1-2; TRBD1 agrees at 9 bases. There are 14 residues in the CDR3. In germline, CDR1 is MDHEN, CDR2 SYDVKM. The J segment lost 8 bases and the V segment lost 5 bases, leaving 9 bases of the junction unmatched. The chain's CDR3 is CASSREQGASGYTF. For the CDR3, the DNA is TGTGCCAGCAGTCGAGAACAGGGGGCAAGCGGCTACACCTTC.

The V gene is TRBV27, the J gene TRBJ1-2, with TRBD1 matching 7 bases. J was trimmed by 10 bases and V by 0 bases; bases with no gene match: 5. This CDR3 spans 13 amino acids. Germline CDR1 is MNHEY and CDR2 is SMNVEV (reference sequence). The CDR3, as DNA: TGTGCCAGCAGTTTATCTATCGGGACAGTCTACACCTTC. Translation: CASSLSIGTVYTF.

This rearrangement joins TRBV24-1 to TRBJ1-3; no definite D call. V dropped 4 bases and J dropped 2 bases, with 8 bases sitting between them. The germline V gene has CDR1 KGHDR and CDR2 SFDVKD. The CDR3 is 14 amino acids. This CDR3 is CATSDRSTGNTIYF. The CDR3 DNA follows: TGTGCCACCAGTGACCGATCTACTGGAAACACCATATATTTT.

In this sample, this clone turned up once. This chain uses TRBV10-1 with TRBJ2-7; D gene uncertain. Germline V lookup: CDR1 WNHNN, CDR2 SYGVQD (reference sequence). The CDR3 extends over 12 amino acids. V lost 1 base and J lost 3, with 4 bases in between. Written as DNA, the CDR3 is TGCGCCAGCAGTGAGTACAACTACGAGCAGTACGTC. Its protein is CASSEYNYEQYV.

The J gene is TRBJ1-5, the V gene TRBV6-2 or TRBV6-3, with TRBD1 identical over 8 bases. Per the germline V gene, CDR1 is MNHEY and CDR2 is SVGEGT. CDR3 length equals 16 residues. Trimming took 4 bases from V and 7 from J; bases not matched to a gene: 12. The CDR3 region is CASSSVQGAPSQPQHF. CDR3 sequence (DNA): TGTGCCAGCAGTTCGGTCCAGGGGGCGCCGAGCCAGCCCCAGCATTTT.

This chain links TRBV14 with TRBJ1-2, with D unresolved. V was shortened by 2 bases and J by 4 bases, with 14 bases between the two germline ends. Germline lookup yields CDR1 SGHDN and CDR2 FVKESK. The CDR3 has 15 residues. The chain's CDR3 is CASSQFSHPGYGYTF. The CDR3 DNA reads TGTGCCAGCAGCCAATTTTCCCACCCGGGCTATGGCTACACCTTC.

The J gene is TRBJ1-4, the V gene TRBV5-1; 7 nucleotides agree with TRBD1. The CDR3 contains 14 residues. Per germline, CDR1 SGHRS and CDR2 YFSETQ. V lost 5 bases and J lost 7; bases outside the gene matches: 8. CDR3 in amino acids: CASRKQGESEKLFF. The DNA for the CDR3 is TGCGCCAGCAGGAAGCAGGGGGAGAGTGAAAAACTGTTTTTT.

This rearrangement joins TRBV10-1 to TRBJ2-3, with D unclear. V was clipped by 10 bases and J by 1 base, with 12 bases between them. CDR1 is WNHNN, CDR2 SYGVQD, per germline (reference sequence). The CDR3 extends over 13 amino acids. The DNA for the CDR3 is TGCGCCACCCGCCCAAGCGGCACAGATACGCAGTATTTT. This encodes CATRPSGTDTQYF.

The rearrangement uses TRBV19 and TRBJ2-2; 10 positions match TRBD1. With 7 bases clipped from V and 5 bases from J, the junction kept 7 bases outside the gene matches. Per germline, CDR1 LNHDA and CDR2 SQIVND (reference sequence). The CDR3 extends over 15 amino acids. The CDR3 spells CASITDRGGTGELFF. The CDR3 bases are TGTGCCAGTATTACGGACAGGGGGGGTACCGGGGAGCTGTTTTTT.

This clone was observed once. This rearrangement joins TRBV5-1 to TRBJ1-2, with TRBD1 matching over 7 bases. CDR1 and CDR2 from the germline V gene are SGHRS and YFSETQ. The CDR3 has 15 residues. The V segment lost 5 bases and the J segment 8 bases; nucleotides outside the gene matches: 15. CDR3 sequence reads: CASRFPEQGYQGYTF. The CDR3 bases are TGCGCCAGCAGGTTCCCCGAACAGGGGTATCAAGGCTACACCTTC.

This clone appeared once. The V gene is TRBV6-5, the J gene TRBJ1-4; 8 bases align to TRBD1. Germline loops: CDR1 MNHEY, CDR2 SVGAGI. After removal of 2 bases from V and 12 bases from J, the junction contained 8 bases not matched to a gene. The CDR3 extends over 14 amino acids. In DNA, the CDR3 is TGTGCCAGCAGTTACGAGCAGGGGGCTTTGGAACTGTTTTTT. The encoded protein is CASSYEQGALELFF.

Only a few counts were recorded for this clone. This chain links TRBV10-3 with TRBJ2-1; 7 nucleotides align to TRBD2. V lost 5 bases, J lost 4 bases, and 8 bases stayed unmatched. The germline CDR1 and CDR2 sequences are ENHRY and SYGVKD. The CDR3 extends over 15 amino acids. The CDR3 region is CAISKTSVGYNEQFF. The CDR3 region has the DNA TGTGCCATCAGTAAAACTAGCGTGGGTTACAATGAGCAGTTCTTC.

V is TRBV3-1 (or the pseudogene TRBV3-2) and J is TRBJ1-5; D is ambiguous. The CDR3 spans 12 residues. Germline V lookup: CDR1 LGHDT, CDR2 YNNKEL (reference sequence). V was cut by 5 bases and J by 4 bases, with 6 bases left in between. The CDR3 nucleotides are TGTGCCAGCAGCAACCAGAATCAGCCCCAGCATTTT. Protein product: CASSNQNQPQHF.

This chain connects TRBV2 to TRBJ1-2; no reliable D call. This CDR3 has 12 amino acids. Germline V lookup: CDR1 SNHLY, CDR2 FYNNEI. Trimming removed 5 bases at V and 8 bases at J, with 12 bases between. The CDR3: CASSTRPEGYTF. CDR3 bases: TGTGCCAGCAGTACCCGACCGGAGGGCTACACCTTC.

The rearrangement uses TRBV28 and TRBJ1-1; D not resolved. CDR3 length: 12 amino acids. Looked up from germline, CDR1 is MDHEN and CDR2 is SYDVKM. Deletions cut 3 bases from V and 7 bases from J, with 9 bases between. The CDR3 reads CASSFYPSEAFF. The CDR3 DNA is TGTGCCAGCAGTTTTTATCCTAGTGAAGCTTTCTTT.

The chain combines TRBV7-8 with TRBJ1-2; 9 bases agree with TRBD1. This CDR3 has 14 residues. Trimming took 5 bases from V and 8 from J; bases not matched to a gene: 9. Per the germline V gene, CDR1 is SGHVS and CDR2 is FQNEAQ. DNA of the CDR3: TGTGCCAGCAGCATGGGACAGGGTAATTTCGGCTACACCTTC. Amino acids: CASSMGQGNFGYTF.

The chain is built from TRBV9 and TRBJ1-4; 12 positions agree with TRBD1. The CDR3 loop spans 17 amino acids. Germline loops: CDR1 SGDLS, CDR2 YYNGEE. The V and J ends lost 3 bases and 4 bases, in that order; junction bases with no gene match: 7. The DNA for the CDR3 is TGTGCCAGCAGCGCCGAGGGACAGGGGGCTTTTAATGAAAAACTGTTTTTT. Its protein product is CASSAEGQGAFNEKLFF. Full variable domain (missing parts from reference TRBV9 and TRBJ1-4): DSGVTQTPKHLITATGQRVTLRCSPRSGDLSVYWYQQSLDQGLQFLIQYYNGEERAKGNILERFSAQQFPDLHSELNLSSLELGDSALYFCASSAEGQGAFNEKLFFGSGTQLSVL.

The CDR3 coding sequence is TGCGCCAGCAGCCAGCTGGGGGGGCTACAGAACACTGAAGCTTTCTTT. Protein product: CASSQLGGLQNTEAFF. The chain joins TRBV5-1 to TRBJ1-1; a weak D match, TRBD1 (6 bases). The CDR3 has 16 amino acids. Germline lookup yields CDR1 SGHRS and CDR2 YFSETQ. The germline V and J ends were trimmed by 4 bases and 1 base, with 17 bases remaining between them.

The chain links TRBV7-2 to TRBJ2-7; TRBD2 agrees at 7 bases. The junction had 12 bases not matched to a gene; V was cut back by 3 bases and J by 7 bases. Looked up from germline, CDR1 is SGHTA and CDR2 is FQGNSA. The CDR3 is 15 amino acids. DNA for the CDR3: TGTGCCAGCAGCTTCATTTCGGCTAGCGGAGAGGAGCAGTACGTC. This translates into CASSFISASGEEQYV.

The CDR3 DNA reads TGTGCCAGCAGCTTACGACAGGAGTACAATGAGCAGTTCTTC. As protein: CASSLRQEYNEQFF. The genes are TRBV11-3 and TRBJ2-1, with D possibly matching TRBD1 (6 bases). V was cut by 2 bases and J by 4 bases, with 9 bases left in between. The CDR3 runs 14 residues. The germline V gene has CDR1 SGHNT and CDR2 YENEEA.

The V gene is TRBV24-1, the J gene TRBJ1-5; D is possibly TRBD1 (6 bases). This CDR3 has 15 amino acids. V dropped 2 bases and J dropped 4 bases, with 11 bases sitting between them. CDR1 and CDR2 (germline): KGHDR, SFDVKD. DNA of the CDR3: TGTGCCACCAGTGATTCCCGGACAGTTAATCAGCCCCAGCATTTT. Translation: CATSDSRTVNQPQHF.

The chain combines TRBV24-1 with TRBJ2-3, with 11 bases that match TRBD2. Trimming took 7 bases from V and 4 from J; bases not matched to a gene: 15. Germline V CDR1 and CDR2: KGHDR, SFDVKD. The CDR3 sequence is 18 residues long. CDR3 protein: CATSSSGLAGGVADTQYF. CDR3 coding DNA: TGTGCCACCAGCTCCTCGGGGCTAGCGGGAGGAGTCGCAGATACGCAGTATTTT.

The rearrangement joins TRBV27 to TRBJ1-1, with a possible D match to TRBD1 (6 bases). Trimming shortened V by 6 bases and J by 1 base, and 9 bases separated the two germline ends. CDR1 and CDR2 (germline): MNHEY, SMNVEV (reference sequence). This CDR3 contains 13 residues. The CDR3 coding sequence is TGTGCCAGCAGCTTCAGGGGGAACACTGAAGCTTTCTTT. Its protein is CASSFRGNTEAFF.

The rearrangement joins TRBV7-9 to TRBJ1-2; 8 bases fit TRBD1. CDR1 is SEHNR, CDR2 FQNEAQ, per germline (reference sequence). This CDR3 contains 16 residues. J gave up 6 bases and V 2 bases, and 11 bases lay outside the gene matches. The CDR3: CASSLLTLRGLDGYTF. As DNA, the CDR3 is TGTGCCAGCAGCTTATTAACCCTCAGGGGGCTCGATGGCTACACCTTC.

The chain carries TRBV9 and TRBJ2-2; 9 nucleotides line up with TRBD2. V shed 2 bases, J shed 7 bases, and the junction held 6 bases outside the gene matches. The germline V gene has CDR1 SGDLS and CDR2 YYNGEE. This CDR3 comprises 15 residues. The CDR3 region is CASSVGIAGVGELFF. The DNA for the CDR3 is TGTGCCAGCAGCGTTGGGATAGCGGGGGTCGGGGAGCTGTTTTTT.

This clone was detected once. This sequence joins TRBV18 and TRBJ1-1; D not certain. V dropped 1 base and J dropped 4 bases, with 10 bases sitting between them. Germline-derived CDR1 and CDR2 are KGHSH and LQKENI. The CDR3 is 14 residues long. The DNA of the CDR3 is TGTGCCAGCTCACCACAGAGCCCTTTCACTGAAGCTTTCTTT. Translation: CASSPQSPFTEAFF.

V is TRBV11-3 and J is TRBJ1-3, with D possibly TRBD1 on 5 matching bases. Deletions cut 3 bases from V and 2 bases from J, with 8 bases between. This CDR3 contains 14 residues. Germline V gene data show CDR1 as SGHNT and CDR2 as YENEEA. The chain's CDR3 is CASSLGTPGNTIYF. CDR3 nucleotides: TGTGCCAGCAGCTTGGGGACTCCTGGAAACACCATATATTTT.

The chain is built from TRBV7-3 and TRBJ1-2; a possible D gene is TRBD1 (5 bases). Trimming stripped 1 base from V and 5 bases from J, with 17 bases between. Per germline, CDR1 SGHTA and CDR2 FQGTGA. The length of the CDR3 is 16 residues. The CDR3 loop is CASSLNSGPQDYGYTF. The DNA for the CDR3 is TGTGCCAGCAGCTTAAACTCAGGGCCGCAGGATTATGGCTACACCTTC. The full variable domain, in which reference TRBV7-3 and TRBJ1-2 provide the parts outside the CDR3, is GAGVSQTPSNKVTEKGKYVELRCDPISGHTALYWYRQSLGQGPEFLIYFQGTGAADDSGLPNDRFFAVRPEGSVSTLKIQRTERGDSAVYLCASSLNSGPQDYGYTFGSGTRLTVV.